The 27 T cell receptor beta chains below all came from one sample that was sequenced in a study of vaccination and CD4 T cells after COVID-19. The antigens for these receptors are not known. Cultured CD4+ T-cell DNA underwent Oncomine TCR Beta short-read sequencing. TCRdb redid the calling of the PCR reads with MiXCR, one entry per CDR3 protein. The data show fewer than 25,000 distinct CDR3 sequences, more than 30% seen once. Noted time point: late sampling 161 to 241 days after vaccination in a few convalescent patients. The treatment: roughly 10-day PBMC culture with coronavirus spike peptide pools or control peptides (ViraFEST assay). Sequenced here: CD4+ T cells from blood, cultured in vitro, sampled about 7 months after SARS-CoV-2 vaccination. The receptors originated from a human donor who had recovered from COVID-19.

V and J are TRBV6-2 or TRBV6-3 and TRBJ2-5, with D possibly TRBD1 on 6 matching bases. With 4 bases removed from V and 0 bases from J, the gap between germline ends came to 24 bases. This CDR3 contains 19 residues. Germline V gene lookup returns CDR1 MNHEY and CDR2 SVGEGT. The CDR3 sequence is CASSWSPGTSPSYQETQYF. CDR3 nucleotide sequence: TGTGCCAGCAGTTGGAGTCCCGGGACAAGCCCATCGTACCAAGAGACCCAGTACTTC.

The chain combines TRBV27 with TRBJ2-1; D might be TRBD2 (6 bases). The CDR3 length is 15 residues. Germline CDR1 reads MNHEY; CDR2 reads SMNVEV (reference sequence). Trimming left V 6 bases short and J 1 base short, with 13 bases between. CDR3 in amino acids: CASSPRRDSYNEQFF. CDR3 nucleotides: TGTGCCAGCAGCCCTAGGAGGGATTCCTACAATGAGCAGTTCTTC.

This clonotype has just a few counts. The chain couples TRBV7-3 to TRBJ2-3; 9 bases are shared with TRBD2. Germline CDR1 SGHTA, CDR2 FQGTGA. The CDR3 is 16 residues long. V was pared by 5 bases and J by 10 bases, with 16 bases of the junction left unmatched. The CDR3, as DNA: TGTGCCAGCAGCCACGACCCGGGAAGTAGCGGGGGATCGCAGTATTTT. It translates to CASSHDPGSSGGSQYF. The full variable domain, in which reference TRBV7-3 and TRBJ2-3 provide the parts outside the CDR3, is GAGVSQTPSNKVTEKGKYVELRCDPISGHTALYWYRQSLGQGPEFLIYFQGTGAADDSGLPNDRFFAVRPEGSVSTLKIQRTERGDSAVYLCASSHDPGSSGGSQYFGPGTRLTVL.

The chain joins TRBV2 to TRBJ1-2; D is unresolved. CDR1 is SNHLY and CDR2 is FYNNEI in the germline V gene. The length of the CDR3 is 12 residues. With 7 bases removed from V and 6 bases from J, the gap between germline ends came to 12 bases. The CDR3 DNA sequence: TGTGCCAGCAAGGGCGGGATTGATGGCTACACCTTC. Its protein is CASKGGIDGYTF.

This clonotype was observed a few times. The chain employs TRBV28 and TRBJ1-2, with D maybe TRBD1 (6 bases). V dropped 1 base and J dropped 0 bases, with 9 bases sitting between them. The length of the CDR3 is 15 residues. CDR1 is MDHEN and CDR2 is SYDVKM in the germline V gene. The CDR3 here is CASSLYRDANYGYTF. As DNA, the CDR3 is TGTGCCAGCAGTTTATACAGGGACGCTAACTATGGCTACACCTTC.

The rearrangement links TRBV7-3 to TRBJ2-2; 8 bases agree with TRBD1. Trimming took 1 base from V and 4 from J; bases not matched to a gene: 5. CDR1 and CDR2 (germline): SGHTA, FQGTGA. The CDR3 loop spans 16 amino acids. CDR3 bases: TGTGCCAGCAGCTTAATCGCAGGGGGCGTCACCGGGGAGCTGTTTTTT. It yields the protein CASSLIAGGVTGELFF.

This clonotype was observed a handful of times. The chain joins TRBV6-1 to TRBJ2-7; 10 nucleotides agree with TRBD1. Looked up from germline, CDR1 is MNHNS and CDR2 is SASEGT. V lost 6 bases and J lost 4; bases outside the gene matches: 6. This CDR3 spans 14 amino acids. CDR3 residues: CASRRDRGLYEQYF. CDR3 in DNA: TGTGCCAGCAGGCGGGACAGGGGTTTATACGAGCAGTACTTC.

The chain employs TRBV5-5 and TRBJ1-1; possibly TRBD1 for D (5 bases). The CDR3 runs to 15 residues. Trimming took off 0 bases at V and 4 bases at J, with 13 bases between the two ends. Looked up from germline, CDR1 is SGHKS and CDR2 is YYEKEE (reference sequence). CDR3 DNA sequence: TGTGCCAGCAGCTTGGAATGGGGCGGGGGCACTGAAGCTTTCTTT. It translates to CASSLEWGGGTEAFF.

This clonotype occurred a few times. The gene calls are TRBV28 and TRBJ1-2, with D hard to call. The CDR3 totals 13 residues. The V end was cut by 2 bases, the J end by 7 bases, with 11 bases between. The germline CDR1 and CDR2 sequences are MDHEN and SYDVKM. The DNA of the CDR3 is TGTGCCAGCAGTTTACGGCACCTCGTTGGCTACACCTTC. Translation gives CASSLRHLVGYTF.

V and J are TRBV5-4 and TRBJ2-1; D assignment may be TRBD1 or TRBD2 (7 bases each). The CDR3 loop spans 14 amino acids. Germline values: CDR1 SGHNT, CDR2 YYREEE (reference sequence). Trimming shortened V by 9 bases and J by 3 bases, and 16 bases separated the two germline ends. CDR3 sequence: CATRQGGIYNEQFF. The DNA for the CDR3 is TGTGCCACCAGACAGGGAGGGATCTACAATGAGCAGTTCTTC.

The chain employs TRBV6-1 and TRBJ1-2; D possibly corresponds to TRBD1 (5 bases). Germline CDR1 reads MNHNS; CDR2 reads SASEGT. Trimming pared 6 bases from V and 4 bases from J, leaving 18 bases between. The CDR3 extends over 15 amino acids. CDR3 in DNA: TGTGCCAGCAGGGGGACTTCGAGGTGGATCTATGGCTACACCTTC. Its translation is CASRGTSRWIYGYTF.

This clonotype has ten or more counts. This chain links TRBV20-1 with TRBJ1-6; TRBD1 is a possible D gene (6 bases). The germline CDR1 and CDR2 sequences are DFQATT and SNEGSKA (reference sequence). V was cut by 3 bases and J by 13 bases, with 25 bases left in between. This CDR3 has 16 amino acids. The CDR3 region has the DNA TGCAGTGCTAGTGTGAGGGACACTGCCATCATTAGCCCCCTCCACTTT. This translates into CSASVRDTAIISPLHF.

Only a few counts were recorded for this clonotype. The genes are TRBV6-1 and TRBJ1-6; TRBD1 might be the D (6 bases). The V gene's germline CDR1 is MNHNS and CDR2 SASEGT. Trimming pared 2 bases from V and 8 bases from J, leaving 10 bases between. The CDR3 has 14 residues. CDR3 DNA: TGTGCCAGCAGTGAACAGGGGAAGGATTCACCCCTCCACTTT. It yields the protein CASSEQGKDSPLHF.

This clonotype was seen only a few times. V is TRBV7-2 and J is TRBJ2-3; no firm D call. The V end was cut by 5 bases, the J end by 5 bases, with 11 bases between. The CDR3 loop spans 13 amino acids. CDR1 is SGHTA and CDR2 is FQGNSA in the germline V gene. The CDR3, as DNA: TGTGCCAGCAGCCAGAATACGGTAGATACGCAGTATTTT. Amino acids: CASSQNTVDTQYF.

V is TRBV27 and J is TRBJ1-5; D is unclear. There are 13 residues in the CDR3. Trimming cost V 9 bases and J 8 bases, with 17 bases left between them. Looked up from germline, CDR1 is MNHEY and CDR2 is SMNVEV (reference sequence). CDR3 sequence (DNA): TGTGCCAGTGCCTTACGGAGATCGGAGCCCCAGCATTTT. This translates into CASALRRSEPQHF.

This clonotype appeared a few times. The V and J genes are TRBV28 and TRBJ2-1, with TRBD1 identical over 11 bases. Germline V lookup: CDR1 MDHEN, CDR2 SYDVKM. The CDR3 totals 19 residues. With 4 bases clipped from V and 3 bases from J, the junction kept 14 bases outside the gene matches. CDR3 loop: CASSYGTGGGTTHYNEQFF. CDR3 coding DNA: TGTGCCAGCAGTTACGGGACAGGGGGTGGAACTACCCACTACAATGAGCAGTTCTTC.

V is TRBV5-8 and J is TRBJ2-7, with 7 bases matching TRBD1. Germline assignment: CDR1 SGHTS and CDR2 YDEGEE. V shed 3 bases and J 2 bases; nucleotides not matched to a gene: 5. The CDR3 covers 14 residues. CDR3 DNA sequence: TGTGCCAGCAGCTCAGGACAGGTTACCTACGAGCAGTACTTC. Amino acids: CASSSGQVTYEQYF.

V gene TRBV4-3 combines with J gene TRBJ2-3; D ambiguous. The CDR3 sequence is 14 residues long. The V gene lost 3 bases and the J gene lost 1 base, with 8 bases spanning the gap. The V gene's germline CDR1 is LGHNA and CDR2 YSLEER. The CDR3 nucleotides are TGCGCCAGCAGCCAGGCTAGGGGCACAGATACGCAGTATTTT. Translated: CASSQARGTDTQYF.

The chain couples TRBV11-2 to TRBJ2-5; D unclear. Between the trimmed V and J ends, which lost 1 base and 0 bases, there was a span of 3 bases. There are 13 residues in the CDR3. Per germline, CDR1 SGHAT and CDR2 FQNNGV. The chain's CDR3 is CASSLGYQETQYF. Written as DNA, the CDR3 is TGTGCCAGCAGCTTAGGGTACCAAGAGACCCAGTACTTC.

With regard to this clonotype: No conserved phenylalanine or tryptophan ends this CDR3, so it is likely a read error. The V call is TRBV7-9, the J call TRBJ1-2; D may be TRBD1 (6 bases). V was cut by 3 bases and J by 7 bases, with 12 bases left in between. Germline values: CDR1 SEHNR, CDR2 FQNEAQ (reference sequence). The CDR3 totals 13 residues. CDR3 nucleotide sequence: TGTGCCAGCAGCTTGGGAAGGGGGAGTGGCTACACCTAC. This translates into CASSLGRGSGYTY.

This clonotype appeared a few times. V is TRBV7-2 and J is TRBJ1-1; 7 nucleotides agree with TRBD1. CDR1 is SGHTA, CDR2 FQGNSA, per germline. The length of the CDR3 is 14 residues. Trimming took 3 bases from V and 4 from J; bases not matched to a gene: 5. The CDR3 region is CASSFRGQATEAFF. DNA of the CDR3: TGTGCCAGCAGCTTCAGAGGACAGGCCACTGAAGCTTTCTTT.

This clonotype was seen a handful of times. This rearrangement joins TRBV7-2 to TRBJ1-2, with D possibly matching TRBD1 (6 bases). Germline V CDR1 and CDR2: SGHTA, FQGNSA. The CDR3 sequence is 12 residues long. The V end lost 5 bases, the J end lost 10 bases, and 14 bases lay between the germline ends. The CDR3 region has the DNA TGTGCCAGCAGCCCGGTAGGGGGGGACTACACCTTC. Amino acid sequence: CASSPVGGDYTF.

The chain employs TRBV6-2 or TRBV6-3 and TRBJ2-5; D is unresolved. Trimming left V 6 bases short and J 5 bases short, with 10 bases between. CDR3 length: 12 residues. The V gene's germline CDR1 is MNHEY and CDR2 SVGEGT. As DNA, the CDR3 is TGTGCCAGCAGCCAGTCCGGTGAGACCCAGTACTTC. The encoded protein is CASSQSGETQYF.

This clonotype is categorized as medium-sized. V is TRBV7-2 and J is TRBJ1-2; 7 positions match TRBD1. The CDR3 extends over 14 amino acids. The V and J ends lost 5 bases and 5 bases, in that order; junction bases with no gene match: 8. CDR1 SGHTA and CDR2 FQGNSA come from the germline V gene. The CDR3, as DNA: TGTGCCAGCAGCCCACAGACAGGGAGTTATGGCTACACCTTC. This translates into CASSPQTGSYGYTF.

The chain couples TRBV15 to TRBJ2-2; a weak D match, TRBD1 (6 bases). CDR1 is LNHNV, CDR2 YYDKDF, per germline (reference sequence). This CDR3 contains 17 residues. Trimming pared 5 bases from V and 0 bases from J, leaving 16 bases between. The chain's CDR3 is CATSPDRNNANTGELFF. CDR3 coding DNA: TGTGCCACCAGCCCCGACAGGAATAACGCGAACACCGGGGAGCTGTTTTTT.

The chain recombines TRBV6-4 with TRBJ1-5; TRBD1 might be the D (6 bases). Trimming shortened V by 6 bases and J by 0 bases, and 12 bases separated the two germline ends. This CDR3 is 15 amino acids long. The V gene's germline CDR1 is MRHNA and CDR2 SNTAGT. The CDR3 loop is CASSGQFYSNQPQHF. DNA for the CDR3: TGTGCCAGCAGCGGACAGTTTTATAGCAATCAGCCCCAGCATTTT.

This clonotype was detected only once. In nucleotides, the CDR3 is TGTGCCAGCGGGCGAGGGGCCGGGGAGCTGTTTTTT. Amino acid sequence: CASGRGAGELFF. The chain has TRBV7-3 and TRBJ2-2; the D call may be TRBD1 or TRBD2 (5 bases each). The germline gives CDR1 SGHTA, CDR2 FQGTGA. V was shortened by 8 bases and J by 6 bases, with 10 bases between the two germline ends. The CDR3 has 12 residues. Full variable domain (remainder filled in from reference TRBV7-3 and TRBJ2-2): GAGVSQTPSNKVTEKGKYVELRCDPISGHTALYWYRQSLGQGPEFLIYFQGTGAADDSGLPNDRFFAVRPEGSVSTLKIQRTERGDSAVYLCASGRGAGELFFGEGSRLTVL.